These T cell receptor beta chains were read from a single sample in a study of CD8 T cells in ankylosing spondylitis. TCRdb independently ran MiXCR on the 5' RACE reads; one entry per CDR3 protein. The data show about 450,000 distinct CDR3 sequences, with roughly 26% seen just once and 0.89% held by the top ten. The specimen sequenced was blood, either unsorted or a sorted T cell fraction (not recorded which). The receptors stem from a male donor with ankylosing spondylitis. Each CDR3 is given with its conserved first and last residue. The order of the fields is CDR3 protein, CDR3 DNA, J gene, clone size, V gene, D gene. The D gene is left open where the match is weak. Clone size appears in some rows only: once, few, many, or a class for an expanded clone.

CDR3aa: CATSDSRTGGAYGYTF
CDR3nt: TGTGCCACCAGTGATTCTCGAACAGGGGGCGCATACGGCTACACCTTC
j_gene: TRBJ1-2
abundance: few
v_gene: TRBV24-1
d_gene: TRBD1

CDR3aa: CASWRGGNQPQHF
CDR3nt: TGTGCCAGCTGGCGGGGAGGCAATCAGCCCCAGCATTTT
j_gene: TRBJ1-5
abundance: .
v_gene: TRBV6-1
d_gene: .

CDR3aa: CSAMGQGDSPLHF
CDR3nt: TGCAGTGCTATGGGACAGGGAGACTCACCCCTCCACTTT
j_gene: TRBJ1-6
abundance: many
v_gene: TRBV20-1
d_gene: TRBD1

CDR3aa: CSATKIKETQYF
CDR3nt: TGCAGTGCTACCAAAATCAAAGAGACCCAGTACTTC
j_gene: TRBJ2-5
abundance: .
v_gene: TRBV20-1
d_gene: .

CDR3aa: CATKGGGQETQYF
CDR3nt: TGCGCCACCAAAGGAGGGGGCCAAGAGACCCAGTACTTC
j_gene: TRBJ2-5
abundance: few
v_gene: TRBV5-1
d_gene: .

CDR3aa: CASSQDRTSGIDEQFF
CDR3nt: TGTGCCAGCAGCCAAGATAGGACTAGCGGGATCGATGAGCAGTTCTTC
j_gene: TRBJ2-1
abundance: .
v_gene: TRBV3-1
d_gene: TRBD2

CDR3aa: CAWSEEGYSGNTIYF
CDR3nt: TGTGCCTGGAGTGAGGAGGGATACTCTGGAAACACCATATATTTT
j_gene: TRBJ1-3
abundance: .
v_gene: TRBV30
d_gene: .

CDR3aa: CASSLTPLTYNEQFF
CDR3nt: TGTGCCAGCAGCCTCACCCCCCTAACCTACAATGAGCAGTTCTTC
j_gene: TRBJ2-1
abundance: .
v_gene: TRBV3-1
d_gene: .

CDR3aa: CASSLNPVVGANVLTF
CDR3nt: TGTGCCAGCAGCCTGAACCCTGTTGTCGGGGCCAACGTCCTGACTTTC
j_gene: TRBJ2-6
abundance: .
v_gene: TRBV3-1
d_gene: .

CDR3aa: CSVDRVYGYTF
CDR3nt: TGCAGCGTTGACAGGGTGTATGGCTACACCTTC
j_gene: TRBJ1-2
abundance: .
v_gene: TRBV29-1
d_gene: .

CDR3aa: CASSQAGGTSYEQYF
CDR3nt: TGTGCCAGCAGCCAAGCTGGCGGAACCTCCTACGAGCAGTACTTC
j_gene: TRBJ2-7
abundance: .
v_gene: TRBV4-2
d_gene: .

CDR3aa: CASSLASSGRKSDEQFF
CDR3nt: TGTGCCAGCAGCTTAGCTTCGAGCGGGAGAAAAAGCGATGAGCAGTTCTTC
j_gene: TRBJ2-1
abundance: .
v_gene: TRBV11-2
d_gene: TRBD2

CDR3aa: CASSQDLAGASYNEQFF
CDR3nt: TGTGCCAGCAGCCAAGATCTGGCGGGAGCCTCCTACAATGAGCAGTTCTTC
j_gene: TRBJ2-1
abundance: .
v_gene: TRBV3-1
d_gene: TRBD2

CDR3aa: CASSLGRQSYEQYF
CDR3nt: TGTGCCAGCAGCTTAGGGCGACAGTCCTACGAGCAGTACTTC
j_gene: TRBJ2-7
abundance: once
v_gene: TRBV7-8
d_gene: .

CDR3aa: CASSGQSDQPQHF
CDR3nt: TGTGCCAGTAGTGGACAGTCTGATCAGCCCCAGCATTTT
j_gene: TRBJ1-5
abundance: few
v_gene: TRBV19
d_gene: .

CDR3aa: CSTGGTKNIQYF
CDR3nt: TGCAGCACAGGGGGCACCAAAAACATTCAGTACTTC
j_gene: TRBJ2-4
abundance: .
v_gene: TRBV20-1
d_gene: TRBD1

CDR3aa: CASSSGQPAFSRETQYF
CDR3nt: TGTGCCAGCAGCTCCGGACAGCCGGCTTTCTCGAGGGAGACCCAGTACTTC
j_gene: TRBJ2-5
abundance: once
v_gene: TRBV6-1
d_gene: .

CDR3aa: CASSEGTDDGNQPQHF
CDR3nt: TGTGCCAGCAGTGAAGGGACAGATGATGGCAATCAGCCCCAGCATTTT
j_gene: TRBJ1-5
abundance: .
v_gene: TRBV6-1
d_gene: .

CDR3aa: CASGLGVSGGSQETQYF
CDR3nt: TGTGCTAGTGGTTTGGGAGTATCGGGAGGATCCCAAGAGACCCAGTACTTC
j_gene: TRBJ2-5
abundance: .
v_gene: TRBV12-5
d_gene: TRBD2

CDR3aa: CASSSQGVMTQYF
CDR3nt: TGTGCCAGCAGTTCACAGGGGGTCATGACCCAGTACTTC
j_gene: TRBJ2-5
abundance: few
v_gene: TRBV12-3/TRBV12-4
d_gene: TRBD1

CDR3aa: CASSPLGLFRDGYTF
CDR3nt: TGTGCCAGCAGCCCCCTCGGACTTTTCAGGGATGGCTACACCTTC
j_gene: TRBJ1-2
abundance: few
v_gene: TRBV3-1
d_gene: .

CDR3aa: CASTGTGRQETQYF
CDR3nt: TGTGCCAGCACAGGGACAGGGAGGCAAGAGACCCAGTACTTC
j_gene: TRBJ2-5
abundance: .
v_gene: TRBV2
d_gene: TRBD1

CDR3aa: CATSGPRGRAAYEQYF
CDR3nt: TGTGCCACCAGCGGACCTAGAGGCAGGGCAGCCTACGAGCAGTACTTC
j_gene: TRBJ2-7
abundance: once
v_gene: TRBV15
d_gene: .

CDR3aa: CASSSPTGGNTQYF
CDR3nt: TGCGCCAGCAGCTCCCCGACAGGGGGCAATACGCAGTATTTT
j_gene: TRBJ2-3
abundance: few
v_gene: TRBV5-1
d_gene: TRBD1

CDR3aa: CASSPPGALSKDTQYF
CDR3nt: TGTGCCAGCAGCCCCCCGGGGGCCTTATCTAAAGATACGCAGTATTTT
j_gene: TRBJ2-3
abundance: .
v_gene: TRBV13
d_gene: .

CDR3aa: CASSSGAQQPQHF
CDR3nt: TGCGCCAGCAGTTCAGGGGCCCAGCAGCCCCAGCATTTT
j_gene: TRBJ1-5
abundance: .
v_gene: TRBV10-1
d_gene: .

CDR3aa: CASTLGQGYYGYTF
CDR3nt: TGTGCCAGCACCTTGGGACAGGGGTATTATGGCTACACCTTC
j_gene: TRBJ1-2
abundance: .
v_gene: TRBV12-3/TRBV12-4
d_gene: TRBD1

CDR3aa: CAISENRQTSNQPQHF
CDR3nt: TGTGCCATCAGTGAAAATCGGCAGACGAGCAATCAGCCCCAGCATTTT
j_gene: TRBJ1-5
abundance: .
v_gene: TRBV10-3
d_gene: .

CDR3aa: CASSLSSPGAQYF
CDR3nt: TGTGCCAGCAGTTTATCGTCCCCAGGGGCCCAGTACTTC
j_gene: TRBJ2-5
abundance: .
v_gene: TRBV28
d_gene: .

CDR3aa: CASSVQDLGGNEQFF
CDR3nt: TGTGCCAGCAGCGTTCAGGATCTTGGGGGCAATGAGCAGTTCTTC
j_gene: TRBJ2-1
abundance: .
v_gene: TRBV9
d_gene: .